These 5 T cell receptor beta chains came from one sample sequenced in a study of T-cell memory formation after mild COVID-19. TCRdb used MiXCR to reprocess the 5' RACE reads, holding one entry per CDR3 protein. The data hold 250,000 to 300,000 distinct CDR3 sequences, with 15% to 20% observed a single time. The specimen sequenced was PBMCs or a T cell subset sorted from them (not recorded which). The receptor set was obtained from a man younger than 35 who had mild COVID-19 (a few samples of this study predate the infection). Cell type and time point are not known.

In its sample, this clonotype was seen a few times. The rearrangement uses TRBV10-3 and TRBJ1-1, with D unclear. The length of the CDR3 is 9 residues. In germline, CDR1 is ENHRY, CDR2 SYGVKD. V lost 8 bases, J lost 6 bases, and 4 bases lay in between. The CDR3: CAILPEAFF. The CDR3, as DNA: TGTGCCATCCTCCCTGAAGCTTTCTTT.

This chain links TRBV6-2 or TRBV6-3 with TRBJ2-7; the D call may be TRBD1 or TRBD2 (5 bases each). The CDR3 has 12 residues. CDR1 is MNHEY, CDR2 SVGEGT, per germline. The ends were cut back, 6 bases at V and 9 bases at J, with 15 bases in the middle. CDR3 amino acids: CASREDTSRQYF. The CDR3 DNA follows: TGTGCCAGCAGGGAGGACACCTCTCGGCAGTACTTC.

This chain joins TRBV2 and TRBJ2-5, with D unresolved. The V gene's germline CDR1 is SNHLY and CDR2 FYNNEI. V was clipped by 8 bases and J by 5 bases, with 6 bases between them. This CDR3 is 10 amino acids long. DNA of the CDR3: TGTGCCAGCGGGAAGGAGACCCAGTACTTC. Protein: CASGKETQYF.

The chain is built from TRBV4-1 and TRBJ1-6, with no clear D. Germline CDR1 MGHRA, CDR2 YSYEKL. V was pared by 1 base and J by 15 bases, with 13 bases between. There are 13 residues in the CDR3. CDR3 sequence: CASSQVRAEGLHF. Written as DNA, the CDR3 is TGCGCCAGCAGCCAAGTTAGGGCAGAAGGCCTCCACTTT.

This clonotype was detected only once. The V and J genes are TRBV20-1 and TRBJ1-5; D may be TRBD1 (5 bases). There are 13 residues in the CDR3. Trimming removed 0 bases at V and 7 bases at J, with 10 bases between. Germline V gene sequence: CDR1 DFQATT, CDR2 SNEGSKA (reference sequence). CDR3 DNA: TGCAGTGCTAGAGACCCCCCAGGGCAGCCCCAGCATTTT. Its protein product is CSARDPPGQPQHF.